What follows is one T cell receptor beta chain and its context. TCRdb keeps only in-frame clones here, not all; method: immunoSEQ multiplex PCR. This sample has about 730,000 clones, with around 85% found just once. The CDR3 extends over 15 amino acids. Trimming took 4 bases from V and 8 from J, leaving 21 bases between them. CDR1 is SGDLS, CDR2 YYNGEE, per germline. This specimen comes from a study of shared T cell receptors in the human thymus. These data were likewise used in another study, on human thymus T cells. That source reports: Healthy Finnish infants undergoing corrective surgery for congenital heart defects provided the donor material. Thymus specimens were resections from corrective heart surgery. Thymic and blood repertoires appeared to carry a bias in their V and J gene usage. Thymic TCR repertoires of unrelated people reportedly overlapped highly.

This receptor was obtained from a girl under three years old with a congenital heart defect. This rearrangement joins TRBV9 to TRBJ1-1, with a tentative D call TRBD1 (5 bases). Specimen: thymocytes. The CDR3 region is CASSPSIWAGLEAFF. The CDR3 region has the DNA TGTGCCAGCAGCCCCAGTATCTGGGCGGGACTAGAAGCTTTCTTT.